This T cell receptor (beta chain) comes out of a study of T cell responses to AZD1222 COVID-19 vaccine. Study results and limitations: Among the donors, most were white British and more were female, and clonal diversity was possibly underestimated.

Notes on this clone: Its specificity is unknown.

The CDR3 covers 11 residues. The V and J ends lost 3 bases and 7 bases respectively, with 5 bases between them. CDR1 and CDR2 (germline): SGHRS, YFSETQ. Repertoires were generated with immunoSEQ multiplex PCR, while TCRdb's copy carries only in-frame clones and drops some. The sample yields 40,000 to 45,000 clones, over 70% seen once. The clonotype comes from an adult in good health. V and J are TRBV5-1 and TRBJ2-1; D unresolved. This material consisted of peripheral blood, taken on day 0 of AZD1222 vaccination. The CDR3 loop is CASSSDNEQFF. The CDR3, as DNA: TGCGCCAGCAGCTCTGATAATGAGCAGTTCTTC.